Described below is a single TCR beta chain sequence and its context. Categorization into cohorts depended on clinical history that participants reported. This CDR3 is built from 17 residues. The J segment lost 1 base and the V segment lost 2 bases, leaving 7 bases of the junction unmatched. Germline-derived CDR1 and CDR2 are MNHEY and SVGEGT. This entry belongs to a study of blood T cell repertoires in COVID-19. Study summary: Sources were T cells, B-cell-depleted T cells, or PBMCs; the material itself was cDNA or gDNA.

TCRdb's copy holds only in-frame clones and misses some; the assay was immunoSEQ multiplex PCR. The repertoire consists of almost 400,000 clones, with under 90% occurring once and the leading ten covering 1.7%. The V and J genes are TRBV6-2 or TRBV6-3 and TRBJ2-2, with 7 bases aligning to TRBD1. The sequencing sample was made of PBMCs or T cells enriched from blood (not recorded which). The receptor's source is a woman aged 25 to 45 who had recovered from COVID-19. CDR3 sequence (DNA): TGTGCCAGCAGTTACCAAAAGGGACAGAAGAACACCGGGGAGCTGTTTTTT. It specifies CASSYQKGQKNTGELFF.